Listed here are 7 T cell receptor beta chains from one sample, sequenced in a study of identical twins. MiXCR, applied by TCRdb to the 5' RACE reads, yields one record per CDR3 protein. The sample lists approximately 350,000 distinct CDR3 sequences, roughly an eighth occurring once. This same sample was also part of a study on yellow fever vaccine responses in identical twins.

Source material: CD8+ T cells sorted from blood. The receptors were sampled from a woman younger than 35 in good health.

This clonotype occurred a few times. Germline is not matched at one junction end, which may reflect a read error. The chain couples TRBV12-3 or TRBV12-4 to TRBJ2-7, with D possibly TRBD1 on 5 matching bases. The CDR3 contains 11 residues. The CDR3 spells CASSLAGRPNF. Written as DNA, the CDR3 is TGTGCCAGCAGTTTAGCGGGGCGCCCCAACTTC.

CDR3 protein: CASRTLGSPYNEQFF. In DNA, the CDR3 is TGTGCCAGCCGAACTCTGGGGTCCCCCTACAATGAGCAGTTCTTC. This chain links TRBV21-1 with TRBJ2-1; TRBD1 reflects the table's D call only, with no check against the DNA. TRBV21-1 is classified as a pseudogene. CDR3 length: 15 residues.

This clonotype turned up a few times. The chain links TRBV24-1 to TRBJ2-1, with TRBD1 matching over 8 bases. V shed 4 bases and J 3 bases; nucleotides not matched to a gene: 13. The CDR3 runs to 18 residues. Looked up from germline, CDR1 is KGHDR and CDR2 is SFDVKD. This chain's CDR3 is CATSDTVLDRAGYNEQFF. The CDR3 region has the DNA TGTGCCACCAGTGACACGGTTTTGGACAGGGCTGGCTACAATGAGCAGTTCTTC.

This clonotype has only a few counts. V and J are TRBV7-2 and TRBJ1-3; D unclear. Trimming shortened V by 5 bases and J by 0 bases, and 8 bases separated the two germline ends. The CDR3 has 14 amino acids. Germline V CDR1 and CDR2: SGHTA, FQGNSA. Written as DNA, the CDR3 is TGTGCCAGCAGCCCACTGAGCTCTGGAAACACCATATATTTT. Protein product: CASSPLSSGNTIYF.

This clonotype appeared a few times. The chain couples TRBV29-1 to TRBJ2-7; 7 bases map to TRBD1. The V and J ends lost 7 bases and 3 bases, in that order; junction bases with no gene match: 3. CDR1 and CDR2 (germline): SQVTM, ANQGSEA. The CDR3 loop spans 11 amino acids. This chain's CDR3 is CSARQGYEQYV. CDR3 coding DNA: TGCAGCGCCCGACAGGGCTACGAGCAGTACGTC.

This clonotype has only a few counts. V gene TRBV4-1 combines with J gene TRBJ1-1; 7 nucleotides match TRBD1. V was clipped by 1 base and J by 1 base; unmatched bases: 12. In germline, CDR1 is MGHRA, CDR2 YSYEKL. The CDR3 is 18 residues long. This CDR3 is CASSQVEGQRTWNTEAFF. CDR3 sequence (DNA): TGCGCCAGCAGCCAAGTTGAGGGACAGAGAACCTGGAACACTGAAGCTTTCTTT.

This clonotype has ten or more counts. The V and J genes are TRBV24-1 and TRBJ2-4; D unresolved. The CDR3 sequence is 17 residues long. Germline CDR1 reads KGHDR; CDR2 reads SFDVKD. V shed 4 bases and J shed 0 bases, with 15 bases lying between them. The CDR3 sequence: CATSDWASELAKNIQYF. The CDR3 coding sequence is TGTGCCACCAGTGACTGGGCCTCGGAACTAGCCAAAAACATTCAGTACTTC.